These T cell receptor beta chains were read from a single sample in a study of human T cells and chemical hapten exposure. MiXCR was run by TCRdb on the RACE reads, yielding one entry per CDR3 protein. The sample holds more than 85,000 distinct CDR3 sequences; 9.2% are singletons and the top ten take over 3%. Specimen: whole blood, collected in connection with sensitization to the hapten diphenylcyclopropenone (DPC). All receptors come from a woman aged 35 to 49 with alopecia areata. Some clones in this sample may be carry-over from other donors' samples. CDR3s include the opening cysteine and the closing phenylalanine or tryptophan. Each record gives: D gene, J gene, V gene, clone size, CDR3 DNA, CDR3 protein. D genes are given only for firm matches. Clone size, where shown, is once, few, many, or a class for clones that have expanded.

d_call: TRBD1
j_call: TRBJ2-1
v_call: TRBV25-1
clone_size: many
cdr3_nt: TGTGCCAGCAGTGGTAAATACGGGACAGGGGTTTACAATGAGCAGTTCTTC
cdr3_aa: CASSGKYGTGVYNEQFF

d_call: TRBD1
j_call: TRBJ2-5
v_call: TRBV6-5
clone_size: many
cdr3_nt: TGTGCCAGCAGACGGACAGGGGGCCAAGAGACCCAGTACTTC
cdr3_aa: CASRRTGGQETQYF

d_call: TRBD2
j_call: TRBJ2-5
v_call: TRBV6-2/TRBV6-3
clone_size: few
cdr3_nt: TGTGCCAGCTCGGACGGGGGGAACCAAGAGACCCAGTACTTC
cdr3_aa: CASSDGGNQETQYF

d_call: .
j_call: TRBJ2-7
v_call: TRBV28
clone_size: many
cdr3_nt: TGTGCCAGCAGTGCCATCGGGACACCCACCTACGAGCAGTACTTC
cdr3_aa: CASSAIGTPTYEQYF

d_call: .
j_call: TRBJ2-4
v_call: TRBV28
clone_size: many
cdr3_nt: TGTGCCAGCAGTTTAGGGGAGACAGCCAAAAACATTCAGTACTTC
cdr3_aa: CASSLGETAKNIQYF

d_call: TRBD1
j_call: TRBJ1-3
v_call: TRBV27
clone_size: .
cdr3_nt: TGTGCCAGCAGGGGGACAGGTGGAAACACCATATATTTT
cdr3_aa: CASRGTGGNTIYF

d_call: .
j_call: TRBJ2-3
v_call: TRBV7-9
clone_size: many
cdr3_nt: TGTGCCAGCAGCTCGCGGTGGGGTGGTTGGACAGATACGCAGTATTTT
cdr3_aa: CASSSRWGGWTDTQYF

d_call: TRBD1
j_call: TRBJ2-7
v_call: TRBV20-1
clone_size: .
cdr3_nt: TGCAGTGCTCGTCCAGACAGGGGCCACGAGCAGTACTTC
cdr3_aa: CSARPDRGHEQYF

d_call: .
j_call: TRBJ2-1
v_call: TRBV5-4
clone_size: many
cdr3_nt: TGTGCCAGCAGCTTGGACTCCACCTCCTACAATGAGCAGTTCTTC
cdr3_aa: CASSLDSTSYNEQFF

d_call: .
j_call: TRBJ1-1
v_call: TRBV3-1
clone_size: few
cdr3_nt: TGTGCCAGCAGCCGGTCCCGACAGAGAGCTTCCCCTGAAGCTTTCTTT
cdr3_aa: CASSRSRQRASPEAFF

d_call: .
j_call: TRBJ2-5
v_call: TRBV28
clone_size: few
cdr3_nt: TGTGCCAGCGGTACCGGGGGACAGAATCAAGAGACCCAGTACTTC
cdr3_aa: CASGTGGQNQETQYF

d_call: TRBD1
j_call: TRBJ1-2
v_call: TRBV20-1
clone_size: many
cdr3_nt: TGCAGTGCTAGACCCGGAATCCGGGACAGACAGATCTATGGCTACACCTTC
cdr3_aa: CSARPGIRDRQIYGYTF

d_call: .
j_call: TRBJ1-5
v_call: TRBV28
clone_size: .
cdr3_nt: TGTGCCAGCAGTTCCTACGCTGGGGCCGCGCCGGGTCATCAGCCCCAGCATTTT
cdr3_aa: CASSSYAGAAPGHQPQHF

d_call: .
j_call: TRBJ2-5
v_call: TRBV14
clone_size: many
cdr3_nt: TGTGCCAGCAGCCAAGATCGGTTTAACGGCCCGACGGCCCAGTACTTC
cdr3_aa: CASSQDRFNGPTAQYF

d_call: TRBD2
j_call: TRBJ2-1
v_call: TRBV6-2/TRBV6-3
clone_size: many
cdr3_nt: TGTGCCAGCAGTTACCCTGCTTCTAGAATCGGGGGGTACAATGAGCAGTTCTTC
cdr3_aa: CASSYPASRIGGYNEQFF

d_call: .
j_call: TRBJ1-2
v_call: TRBV5-4
clone_size: few
cdr3_nt: TGTGCCAGCACCCGTTTAGAGCTGTATGGCTACACCTTC
cdr3_aa: CASTRLELYGYTF

d_call: .
j_call: TRBJ1-1
v_call: TRBV5-1
clone_size: few
cdr3_nt: TGCGCCAGCAGCGACGGGACTCTTGGGATTGAAGCTTTCTTT
cdr3_aa: CASSDGTLGIEAFF